Presented here are 29 T cell receptor beta chains from one specimen sequenced in a study of lymphopenia after photon versus proton radiotherapy. Produced via immunoSEQ multiplex PCR; TCRdb's table is partial and in-frame only. The data show about 62,000 clones, with 75% to 90% seen just once and over 10% held by the top ten. Sequenced here: peripheral blood, sampled from a patient treated with proton-based radiotherapy. Receptors originate from a man older than 75 with esophageal cancer.

The V gene is TRBV19, the J gene TRBJ1-1; 10 bases fit TRBD1. The CDR3 is 14 residues long. Germline lookup yields CDR1 LNHDA and CDR2 SQIVND (reference sequence). Trimming cost V 7 bases and J 7 bases; bases outside gene matches: 9. CDR3 coding DNA: TGTGCCAGTACCAAGACAGGGGGCCTCGGTGAAGCTTTCTTT. Encoded protein: CASTKTGGLGEAFF.

This clone was observed a few times. The gene calls are TRBV29-1 and TRBJ1-1; no clear D. The CDR3 contains 14 residues. Germline V gene lookup returns CDR1 SQVTM and CDR2 ANQGSEA. The V end lost 0 bases, the J end lost 0 bases, and 8 bases lay between the germline ends. The CDR3 DNA reads as TGCAGCGTTGAAGATCCCTTCATGAACACTGAAGCTTTCTTT. This codes for CSVEDPFMNTEAFF.

V is TRBV25-1 and J is TRBJ1-1, with a weak D call TRBD1 (6 bases). Germline V lookup: CDR1 MGHDK, CDR2 SYGVNS. V lost 3 bases to trimming and J lost 7 bases, with 12 bases between them. The CDR3 consists of 13 residues. The CDR3 sequence: CASSDRGSLEAFF. In DNA, the CDR3 is TGTGCCAGCAGTGACAGGGGTAGTCTTGAAGCTTTCTTT.

The V call is TRBV7-9, the J call TRBJ2-1, with 7 bases fitting TRBD2. Germline CDR1 is SEHNR and CDR2 is FQNEAQ (reference sequence). The CDR3 has 13 amino acids. J gave up 8 bases and V 6 bases, and 7 bases lay outside the gene matches. CDR3 protein: CASRMGGPDEQFF. DNA for the CDR3: TGTGCCAGCAGGATGGGAGGGCCGGATGAGCAGTTCTTC.

J is TRBJ2-6 and V is TRBV25-1, with D perhaps assigned TRBD1 or TRBD2 (6 bases each). The V end lost 3 bases, the J end lost 2 bases, and 8 bases lay between the germline ends. The CDR3 is 15 residues long. Germline values: CDR1 MGHDK, CDR2 SYGVNS. The CDR3 DNA sequence: TGTGCCAGCAGTGATAGGGGGGCTGGGGCCAACGTCCTGACTTTC. Translating gives CASSDRGAGANVLTF.

The V and J genes are TRBV21-1 and TRBJ1-3. TRBV21-1 is a known pseudogene. The CDR3 consists of 15 residues. This CDR3 is CASSKVPASGNTIYF. In nucleotides, the CDR3 is TGTGCCAGCAGCAAAGTTCCTGCCTCTGGAAACACCATATATTTT.

The chain couples TRBV2 to TRBJ1-3; D gene ambiguous. The CDR3 length is 15 residues. Germline V gene sequence: CDR1 SNHLY, CDR2 FYNNEI. Trimming stripped 3 bases from V and 0 bases from J, with 9 bases between. The CDR3 DNA sequence: TGTGCCAGCAGTGAGCGGGGATTCTCTGGAAACACCATATATTTT. Encoded protein: CASSERGFSGNTIYF.

This clone was detected only a few times. The chain joins TRBV5-4 to TRBJ1-2; tentatively, D is TRBD1 (6 bases). Germline lookup yields CDR1 SGHNT and CDR2 YYREEE (reference sequence). The CDR3 is 13 residues long. The V and J ends lost 1 base and 8 bases respectively, with 12 bases between them. The CDR3 reads CASSLNRVGGYTF. CDR3 in DNA: TGTGCCAGCAGCTTGAACAGGGTCGGAGGCTACACCTTC.

The V gene is TRBV5-8, the J gene TRBJ1-4; tentative D call: TRBD1 (6 bases). Trimming shortened V by 5 bases and J by 5 bases, and 16 bases separated the two germline ends. The CDR3 is made up of 15 amino acids. Germline CDR1 and CDR2: SGHTS and YDEGEE. The CDR3 sequence: CASSTTGTPNEKLFF. The CDR3 nucleotides read TGTGCCAGCAGTACCACCGGGACACCAAATGAAAAACTGTTTTTT.

The rearrangement joins TRBV2 to TRBJ2-5; possibly TRBD2 for D (6 bases). The CDR3 has 16 residues. Trimming left V 5 bases short and J 2 bases short, with 18 bases between. Germline lookup yields CDR1 SNHLY and CDR2 FYNNEI. As DNA, the CDR3 is TGTGCCAGCAGTCTTTGGGGCGGGAATACTCAAGAGACCCAGTACTTC. Amino acid sequence: CASSLWGGNTQETQYF.

The rearrangement links TRBV6-5 to TRBJ1-2; D is unresolved. Germline V gene lookup returns CDR1 MNHEY and CDR2 SVGAGI. The CDR3 has 14 amino acids. Deletions cut 6 bases from V and 4 bases from J, with 15 bases between. CDR3 amino acids: CASRIEPGSYGYTF. CDR3 bases: TGTGCCAGCAGGATTGAGCCAGGAAGCTATGGCTACACCTTC.

The chain is built from TRBV6-6 and TRBJ1-2, with D possibly TRBD1 on 5 matching bases. The germline V gene has CDR1 MNHNY and CDR2 SVGAGI (reference sequence). This CDR3 has 15 residues. The germline V and J ends were trimmed by 0 bases and 4 bases, with 12 bases remaining between them. The CDR3 reads CASSYSDTFGYGYTF. For the CDR3, the DNA is TGTGCCAGCAGTTACTCGGACACTTTTGGCTATGGCTACACCTTC.

The chain has TRBV7-9 and TRBJ2-7; 10 bases line up with TRBD2. After removal of 8 bases from V and 4 bases from J, the junction contained 5 bases not matched to a gene. The CDR3 consists of 13 residues. CDR1 SEHNR and CDR2 FQNEAQ come from the germline V gene (reference sequence). CDR3 sequence: CASSSGRQYEQYF. CDR3 nucleotide sequence: TGTGCCAGCTCTAGCGGGAGACAGTACGAGCAGTACTTC.

In its sample, this clone was seen once. The chain joins TRBV4-3 to TRBJ1-2; D gene ambiguous. Germline values: CDR1 LGHNA, CDR2 YSLEER. The CDR3 has 15 residues. Trimming removed 3 bases at V and 4 bases at J, with 15 bases between. CDR3: CASSQDSTLGYGYTF. The CDR3 coding sequence is TGCGCCAGCAGCCAGGATTCGACGTTGGGCTATGGCTACACCTTC.

The genes are TRBV5-1 and TRBJ2-7, with 8 positions matching TRBD1. The CDR3 sequence is 14 residues long. J gave up 12 bases and V 3 bases, and 14 bases lay outside the gene matches. Germline V lookup: CDR1 SGHRS, CDR2 YFSETQ. The CDR3 sequence: CASSSLQGAKVWYF. CDR3 bases: TGCGCCAGCAGCTCCCTCCAGGGGGCGAAGGTTTGGTACTTC.

The CDR3 nucleotides are TGTGCCAGCAGCTTAGTTCTTAGGGGACTAGCGGGAGGTTGGCAGTACTTC. Protein: CASSLVLRGLAGGWQYF. The chain joins TRBV7-8 to TRBJ2-7; 15 bases align to TRBD2. Unmatched junction bases numbered 10, after V lost 1 base and J lost 9 bases. Germline CDR1 reads SGHVS; CDR2 reads FQNEAQ. CDR3 length: 17 amino acids. The full variable domain, in which reference TRBV7-8 and TRBJ2-7 provide the parts outside the CDR3, is GAGVSQSPRYKVAKRGQDVALRCDPISGHVSLFWYQQALGQGPEFLTYFQNEAQLDKSGLPSDRFFAERPEGSVSTLKIQRTQQEDSAVYLCASSLVLRGLAGGWQYFGPGTRLTVT.

This clone was counted a single time. This chain links TRBV7-9 with TRBJ1-6; 8 bases are shared with TRBD1. The CDR3 loop spans 15 amino acids. Germline CDR1 SEHNR, CDR2 FQNEAQ (reference sequence). Losses at the gene ends were 5 bases for V and 10 bases for J; bases not matched to a gene: 10. For the CDR3, the DNA is TGTGCCAGCAGCGGCACAGGACAGGGCGTCTCACCCCTCCACTTT. It encodes CASSGTGQGVSPLHF.

The CDR3 DNA sequence: TGCGCCAGCAGAACCGGCGACTGGACTGAAGCTTTCTTT. It codes for CASRTGDWTEAFF. This chain links TRBV5-1 with TRBJ1-1; D is undetermined. Deletions cut 5 bases from V and 5 bases from J, with 13 bases between. The CDR3 has 13 amino acids. The germline CDR1 and CDR2 sequences are SGHRS and YFSETQ.

The genes are TRBV19 and TRBJ1-1; the D gene is possibly TRBD1 (5 bases). Germline V gene sequence: CDR1 LNHDA, CDR2 SQIVND (reference sequence). The CDR3 extends over 14 amino acids. V shed 1 base and J shed 3 bases, with 9 bases lying between them. This chain's CDR3 is CASSIGRGDTEAFF. CDR3 DNA sequence: TGTGCCAGTAGTATAGGACGGGGCGACACTGAAGCTTTCTTT.

This clone was seen a single time. As DNA, the CDR3 is TGTGCCAGTAGTATGAATAACTATGGCTACACCTTC. Its protein is CASSMNNYGYTF. The V and J genes are TRBV19 and TRBJ1-2, with D uncertain. This CDR3 spans 12 amino acids. The V gene's germline CDR1 is LNHDA and CDR2 SQIVND (reference sequence). V was cut by 3 bases and J by 1 base, with 3 bases left in between.

This sequence joins TRBV5-1 and TRBJ2-2; D remains ambiguous. CDR1 is SGHRS, CDR2 YFSETQ, per germline. With 4 bases removed from V and 6 bases from J, the gap between germline ends came to 10 bases. This CDR3 is 13 amino acids long. As DNA, the CDR3 is TGCGCCAGCAGCCCCAGTGGGCCCGGGGAGCTGTTTTTT. Translating gives CASSPSGPGELFF.

This CDR3 is CASSLEVLAGGNNEQFF. The CDR3 bases are TGCGCCAGCAGCCTGGAGGTGCTAGCGGGGGGCAACAATGAGCAGTTCTTC. The chain joins TRBV5-1 to TRBJ2-1, with 11 bases aligning to TRBD2. The V segment lost 4 bases and the J segment 5 bases; nucleotides outside the gene matches: 11. The germline V gene encodes CDR1 SGHRS and CDR2 YFSETQ. CDR3 size: 17 residues.

V gene TRBV7-8 combines with J gene TRBJ1-1; D might be TRBD1 (6 bases). This CDR3 comprises 14 residues. In germline, CDR1 is SGHVS, CDR2 FQNEAQ. V was pared by 5 bases and J by 11 bases, with 21 bases between. The CDR3 reads CASSMLRDIRRAFF. The CDR3 coding sequence is TGTGCCAGCAGCATGCTCCGGGACATTCGTAGGGCTTTCTTT. The whole variable domain, remainder taken from reference TRBV7-8 and TRBJ1-1, is GAGVSQSPRYKVAKRGQDVALRCDPISGHVSLFWYQQALGQGPEFLTYFQNEAQLDKSGLPSDRFFAERPEGSVSTLKIQRTQQEDSAVYLCASSMLRDIRRAFFGQGTRLTVV.

The V gene is TRBV5-1, the J gene TRBJ2-3; 8 bases match TRBD2. This CDR3 is 13 amino acids long. V was pared by 5 bases and J by 5 bases, with 4 bases of the junction left unmatched. Looked up from germline, CDR1 is SGHRS and CDR2 is YFSETQ. DNA for the CDR3: TGCGCCAGCAGAGGACGGGAGGGAGATACGCAGTATTTT. Translating it yields CASRGREGDTQYF.

This chain connects TRBV4-3 to TRBJ1-5; D unclear. V was clipped by 0 bases and J by 0 bases, with 12 bases between them. Germline values: CDR1 LGHNA, CDR2 YSLEER. This CDR3 has 17 amino acids. The CDR3 DNA reads as TGCGCCAGCAGCCAAGAGGCCCCAGCTTATAGCAATCAGCCCCAGCATTTT. It specifies CASSQEAPAYSNQPQHF.

The chain is built from TRBV25-1 and TRBJ2-2; tentatively, D is TRBD1 (6 bases). This CDR3 region has 14 residues. V lost 6 bases and J 6 bases, leaving 14 bases between the germline ends. CDR1 and CDR2 (germline): MGHDK, SYGVNS. The CDR3 DNA follows: TGTGCCAGCAGCAGGCCAGGGGTGGCCGGGGAGCTGTTTTTT. Translation gives CASSRPGVAGELFF.

This chain joins TRBV25-1 and TRBJ2-7; D ambiguous. V gave up 1 base and J gave up 3 bases, with 10 bases separating them. There are 14 residues in the CDR3. The germline V gene encodes CDR1 MGHDK and CDR2 SYGVNS. CDR3 in amino acids: CASSEFGSNYEQYF. CDR3 nucleotides: TGTGCCAGCAGTGAATTTGGCAGCAACTACGAGCAGTACTTC.

The genes are TRBV27 and TRBJ1-5, with D possibly TRBD1 on 6 matching bases. V was shortened by 6 bases and J by 0 bases, with 12 bases between the two germline ends. The CDR3 extends over 15 amino acids. Germline assignment: CDR1 MNHEY and CDR2 SMNVEV (reference sequence). The CDR3 sequence is CASSQDRSSNQPQHF. CDR3 bases: TGTGCCAGCAGCCAAGACAGGAGTAGCAATCAGCCCCAGCATTTT.

This chain links TRBV7-2 with TRBJ2-7, with 8 bases aligning to TRBD2. J lost 6 bases, V lost 7 bases, and 8 bases had no gene match. Germline CDR1 SGHTA, CDR2 FQGNSA. The CDR3 extends over 13 amino acids. CDR3 nucleotide sequence: TGTGCCAGCACACCCGGCGGGGGGTTCGAGCAGTACTTC. As protein: CASTPGGGFEQYF.